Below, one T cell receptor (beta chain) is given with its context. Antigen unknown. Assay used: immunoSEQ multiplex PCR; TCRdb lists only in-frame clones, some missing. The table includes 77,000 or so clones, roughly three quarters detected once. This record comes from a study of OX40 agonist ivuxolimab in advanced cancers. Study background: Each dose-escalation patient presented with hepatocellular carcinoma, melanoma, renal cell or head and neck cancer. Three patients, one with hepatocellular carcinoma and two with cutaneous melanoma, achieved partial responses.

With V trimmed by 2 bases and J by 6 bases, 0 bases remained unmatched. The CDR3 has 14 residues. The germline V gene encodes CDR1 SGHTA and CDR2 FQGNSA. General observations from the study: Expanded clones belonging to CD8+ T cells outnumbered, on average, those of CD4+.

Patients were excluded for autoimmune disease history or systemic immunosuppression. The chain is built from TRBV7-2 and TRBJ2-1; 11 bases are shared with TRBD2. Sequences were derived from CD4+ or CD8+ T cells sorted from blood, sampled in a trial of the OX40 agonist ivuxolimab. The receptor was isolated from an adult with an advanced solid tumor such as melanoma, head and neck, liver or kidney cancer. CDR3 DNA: TGTGCCAGCAGCTTAACTAGCGGGAGCAATGAGCAGTTCTTC. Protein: CASSLTSGSNEQFF.